This T cell receptor beta chain was identified during a study of shared clonotypes between healthy human individuals. It was across several immunoSEQ plates that each subset's genomic DNA was evenly split. Profiling relied on immunoSEQ multiplex PCR, and the TCRdb table lists in-frame clones only, not all of them. Among some 2,500,000 clones listed, 80% to 95% were seen once. The CDR3 contains 14 residues. Germline lookup yields CDR1 SGHNT and CDR2 YYREEE (reference sequence). Germline trimming cut 4 bases from V and 1 base from J; bases unmatched to any gene: 5. The clonotype comes from a man between 18 and 35 years old in good health. Some clones in this sample may be carry-over from other donors' samples. This sequence joins TRBV5-4 and TRBJ2-7; the match to TRBD2 covers 7 bases. Sample: naive CD4+ T cells from PBMCs. The subset is: CD45RA+ positively selected. CDR3 nucleotide sequence: TGTGCCAGCAGCAGTCGGGAGGAATCCTACGAGCAGTACTTC. It yields the protein CASSSREESYEQYF.